The rows below give T cell receptor beta chains drawn from one sample of a study of T cell responses to AZD1222 COVID-19 vaccine. Method: immunoSEQ multiplex PCR; TCRdb's copy keeps in-frame clones and lacks some. The repertoire holds about 75,000 clones, with approximately 90% as singletons. Sequenced material: peripheral blood, taken 28 days after the second dose of the MenACWY control vaccine. The receptors shown here come from an adult who received the MenACWY meningococcal vaccine as a control. Both conserved end residues are part of each CDR3. Fields, in order: V gene, D gene, CDR3 protein. A D gene is named only where the DNA matches it firmly.

v_gene: TRBV7-2
d_gene: NA
CDR3aa: CASSFQSSYNEQFF

v_gene: TRBV15
d_gene: TRBD1
CDR3aa: CATSTGTGEETQYF

v_gene: TRBV24-1
d_gene: NA
CDR3aa: CATSDVGGGASSGNTIYF

v_gene: TRBV18
d_gene: TRBD1
CDR3aa: CASSQDRGSGEQYF

v_gene: TRBV12-3/TRBV12-4
d_gene: NA
CDR3aa: CASSFEREQYF

v_gene: TRBV18
d_gene: TRBD2
CDR3aa: CASSPDPGTSWVEQYF

v_gene: TRBV6-5
d_gene: TRBD1
CDR3aa: CASSYDRALNTEAFF

v_gene: TRBV28
d_gene: TRBD1
CDR3aa: CASRMTGKILNTGELFF

v_gene: TRBV3-1/TRBV3-2
d_gene: TRBD1
CDR3aa: CASSQDVTADRWQFF

v_gene: TRBV5-4
d_gene: NA
CDR3aa: CASSLDVTSHNEQFF

v_gene: TRBV6-5
d_gene: NA
CDR3aa: CASSLSTMSSPLHF

v_gene: TRBV20-1
d_gene: TRBD1
CDR3aa: CSADRGYEQYF

v_gene: TRBV7-2
d_gene: NA
CDR3aa: CASSSNGGGPGNTIYF

v_gene: TRBV30
d_gene: TRBD1
CDR3aa: CAWSIGQGVGSPLHF

v_gene: TRBV2
d_gene: TRBD1
CDR3aa: CASTSGTANTGELFF

v_gene: TRBV2
d_gene: TRBD1
CDR3aa: CASSGDRSSLYEQYF

v_gene: TRBV6-5
d_gene: NA
CDR3aa: CASSPGHYGYTF

v_gene: TRBV20-1
d_gene: TRBD1
CDR3aa: CSASPTGAGSGANVLTF

v_gene: TRBV19
d_gene: TRBD1
CDR3aa: CASSTDRGNYGYTF

v_gene: TRBV7-3
d_gene: NA
CDR3aa: CASSVDLNQPQHF

v_gene: TRBV4-1
d_gene: TRBD1
CDR3aa: CASSHEIGTGYRVEQYF

v_gene: TRBV28
d_gene: TRBD1
CDR3aa: CASSSPTGSSYEQYF

v_gene: TRBV2
d_gene: NA
CDR3aa: CASRTDSREGTEAFF

v_gene: TRBV21-1
d_gene: NA
CDR3aa: CASSKEKKRGTYFYEQYF

v_gene: TRBV5-6
d_gene: NA
CDR3aa: CASSLVSGSPLHF